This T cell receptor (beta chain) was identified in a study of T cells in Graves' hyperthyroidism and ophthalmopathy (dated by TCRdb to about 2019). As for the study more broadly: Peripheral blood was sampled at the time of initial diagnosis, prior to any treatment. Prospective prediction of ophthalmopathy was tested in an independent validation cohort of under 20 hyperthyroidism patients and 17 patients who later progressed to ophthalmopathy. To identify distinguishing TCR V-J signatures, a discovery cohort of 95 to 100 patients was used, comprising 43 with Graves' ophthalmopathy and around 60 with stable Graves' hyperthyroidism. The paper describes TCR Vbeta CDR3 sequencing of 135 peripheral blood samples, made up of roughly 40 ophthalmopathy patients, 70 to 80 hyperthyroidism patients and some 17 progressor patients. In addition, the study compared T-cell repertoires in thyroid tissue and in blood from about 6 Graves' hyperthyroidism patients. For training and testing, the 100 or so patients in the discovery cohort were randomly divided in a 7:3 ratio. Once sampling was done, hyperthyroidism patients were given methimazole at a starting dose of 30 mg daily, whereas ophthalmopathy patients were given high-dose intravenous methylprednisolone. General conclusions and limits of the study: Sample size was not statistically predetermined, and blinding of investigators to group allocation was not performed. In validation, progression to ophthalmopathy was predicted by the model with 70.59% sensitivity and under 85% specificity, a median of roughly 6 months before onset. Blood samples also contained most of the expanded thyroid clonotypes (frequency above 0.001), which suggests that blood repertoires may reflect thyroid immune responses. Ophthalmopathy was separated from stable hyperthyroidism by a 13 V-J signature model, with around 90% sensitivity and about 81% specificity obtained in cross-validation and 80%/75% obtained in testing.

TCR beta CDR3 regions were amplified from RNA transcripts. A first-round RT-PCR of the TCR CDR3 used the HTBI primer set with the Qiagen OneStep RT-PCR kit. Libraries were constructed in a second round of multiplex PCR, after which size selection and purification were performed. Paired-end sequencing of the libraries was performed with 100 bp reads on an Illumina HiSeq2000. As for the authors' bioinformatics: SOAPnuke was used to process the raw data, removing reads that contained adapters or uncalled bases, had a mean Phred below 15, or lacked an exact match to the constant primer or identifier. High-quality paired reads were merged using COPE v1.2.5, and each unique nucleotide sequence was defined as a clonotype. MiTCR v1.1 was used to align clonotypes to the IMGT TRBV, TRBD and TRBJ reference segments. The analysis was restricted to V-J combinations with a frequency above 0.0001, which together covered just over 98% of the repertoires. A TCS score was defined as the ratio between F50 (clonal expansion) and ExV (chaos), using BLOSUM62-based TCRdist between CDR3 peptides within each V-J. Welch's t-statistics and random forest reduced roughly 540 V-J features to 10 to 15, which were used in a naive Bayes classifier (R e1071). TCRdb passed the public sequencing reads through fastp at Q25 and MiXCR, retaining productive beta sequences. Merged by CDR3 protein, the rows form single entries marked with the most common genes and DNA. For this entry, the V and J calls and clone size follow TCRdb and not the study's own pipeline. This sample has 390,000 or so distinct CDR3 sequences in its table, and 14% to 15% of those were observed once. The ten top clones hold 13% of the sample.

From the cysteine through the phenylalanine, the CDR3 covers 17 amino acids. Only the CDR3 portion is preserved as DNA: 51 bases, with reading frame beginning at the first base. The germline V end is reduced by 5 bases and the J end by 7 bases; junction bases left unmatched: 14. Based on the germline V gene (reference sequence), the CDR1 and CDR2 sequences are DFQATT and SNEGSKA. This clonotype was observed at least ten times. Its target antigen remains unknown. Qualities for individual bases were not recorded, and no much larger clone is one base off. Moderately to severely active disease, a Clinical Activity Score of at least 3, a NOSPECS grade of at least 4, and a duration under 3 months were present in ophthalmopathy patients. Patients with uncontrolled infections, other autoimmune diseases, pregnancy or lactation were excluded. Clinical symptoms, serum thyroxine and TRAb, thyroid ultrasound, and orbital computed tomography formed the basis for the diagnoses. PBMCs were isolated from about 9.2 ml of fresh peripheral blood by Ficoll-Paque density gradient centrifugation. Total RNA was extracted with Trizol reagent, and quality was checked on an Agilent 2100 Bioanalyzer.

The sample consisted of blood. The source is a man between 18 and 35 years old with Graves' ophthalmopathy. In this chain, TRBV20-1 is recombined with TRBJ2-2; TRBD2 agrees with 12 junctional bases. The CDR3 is CSAYNPLAGGYGGELFF. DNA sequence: TGCAGTGCTTATAACCCCCTAGCGGGAGGGTATGGCGGGGAGCTGTTTTTT.